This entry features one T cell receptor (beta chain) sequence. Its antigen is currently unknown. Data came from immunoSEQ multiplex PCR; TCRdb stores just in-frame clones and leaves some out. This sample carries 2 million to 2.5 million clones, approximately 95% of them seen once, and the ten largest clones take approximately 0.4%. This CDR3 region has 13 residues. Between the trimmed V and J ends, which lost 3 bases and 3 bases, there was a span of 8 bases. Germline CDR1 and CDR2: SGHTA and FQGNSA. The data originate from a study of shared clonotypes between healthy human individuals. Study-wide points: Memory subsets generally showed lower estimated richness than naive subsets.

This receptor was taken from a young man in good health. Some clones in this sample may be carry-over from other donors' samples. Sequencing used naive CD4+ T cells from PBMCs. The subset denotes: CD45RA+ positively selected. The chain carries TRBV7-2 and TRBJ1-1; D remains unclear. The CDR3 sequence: CASSLRPYTEAFF. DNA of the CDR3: TGTGCCAGCAGCTTGAGGCCTTACACTGAAGCTTTCTTT.